This T cell receptor beta chain appears in the sequencing data of a study of early T cells in non-severe SARS-CoV-2 infection. Study summary: Bulk RNA from unsorted whole blood was sequenced; chains were unpaired.

Individually, cDNA molecules had unique molecular identifiers attached to them. One entry per CDR3 protein results from TCRdb running MiXCR on the 5' RACE reads. Seen here are tens of thousands of distinct CDR3 sequences, approximately 4.4% observed once, and the top ten hold approximately 7.5%. This clonotype was recorded at least ten times. The germline V gene has CDR1 DFQATT and CDR2 SNEGSKA (reference sequence). Trimming removed 1 base from V and 7 bases from J, with 14 bases in between. The CDR3 loop spans 14 amino acids. The chain has TRBV20-1 and TRBJ1-5; D uncertain. The TCR comes from an adult who was a healthcare worker with PCR-confirmed SARS-CoV-2 infection or an uninfected control (not recorded which). Source material: whole blood. CDR3 sequence: CSARGYGPGQPQHF. The CDR3 bases are TGCAGTGCTAGAGGGTACGGACCTGGGCAGCCCCAGCATTTT.